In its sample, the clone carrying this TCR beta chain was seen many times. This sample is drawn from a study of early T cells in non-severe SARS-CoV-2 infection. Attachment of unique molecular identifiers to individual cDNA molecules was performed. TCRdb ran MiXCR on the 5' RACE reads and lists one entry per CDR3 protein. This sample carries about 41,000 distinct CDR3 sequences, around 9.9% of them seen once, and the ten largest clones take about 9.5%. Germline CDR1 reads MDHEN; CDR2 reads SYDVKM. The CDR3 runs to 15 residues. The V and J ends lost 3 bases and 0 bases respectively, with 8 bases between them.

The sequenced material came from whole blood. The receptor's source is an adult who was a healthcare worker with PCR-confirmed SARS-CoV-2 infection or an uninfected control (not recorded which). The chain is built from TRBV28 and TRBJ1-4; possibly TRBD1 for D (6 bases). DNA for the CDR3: TGTGCCAGCAGTTTGGACAGTGCAACTAATGAAAAACTGTTTTTT. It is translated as CASSLDSATNEKLFF.